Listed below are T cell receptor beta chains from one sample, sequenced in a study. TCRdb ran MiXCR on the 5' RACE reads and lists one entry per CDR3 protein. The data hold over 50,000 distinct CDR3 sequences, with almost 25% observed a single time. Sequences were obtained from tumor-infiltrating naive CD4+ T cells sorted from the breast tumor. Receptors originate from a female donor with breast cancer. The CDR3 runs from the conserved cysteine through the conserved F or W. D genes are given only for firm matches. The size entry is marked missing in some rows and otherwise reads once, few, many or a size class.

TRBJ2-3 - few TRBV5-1 TGCGCCAGCAGCTTGGACTTCTACACAGATACGCAGTACTTT CASSLDFYTDTQYF
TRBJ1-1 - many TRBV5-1 TGCGCCAGCAGCTCCACCGGGCCTAGGGGGACTGAAGCTTTCTTT CASSSTGPRGTEAFF
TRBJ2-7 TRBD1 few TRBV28 TGTGCCAGCAGTTCCCCGGGACAGACTCCCTACGAGCAGTACTTC CASSSPGQTPYEQYF
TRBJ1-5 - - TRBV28 TGTGCCAGCAGTTTAGCGTTAGGAGGCAATCAGCCCCAGCATTTT CASSLALGGNQPQHF
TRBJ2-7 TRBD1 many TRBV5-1 TGCGCCAGCAGCCCTCGGGACAGGGGCGACGAGCAGTACTTC CASSPRDRGDEQYF
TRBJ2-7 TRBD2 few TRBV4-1 TGCGCCAGCAGCCAAGGAGGGAGCGGGGGCCGCCTCTTTGGGGAGCAGTACTTC CASSQGGSGGRLFGEQYF
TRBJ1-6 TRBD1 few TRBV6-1 TGTGCCAGCAGTGGGCGGACAGGGCGTAATTCACCCCTCCACTTT CASSGRTGRNSPLHF
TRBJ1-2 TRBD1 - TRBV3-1 TGTGCCAGCAGCCAGAGACAGGGGAAGTATGGCTACACCTTC CASSQRQGKYGYTF
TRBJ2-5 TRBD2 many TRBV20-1 TGCAGTGCTAGATCGCGGAGGACTAGCGAGACCCCGTACCAAGAGACCCAGTACTTC CSARSRRTSETPYQETQYF
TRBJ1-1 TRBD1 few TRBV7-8 TGTGCCAGCAGCCGGGAGCAGGGGGGCACTGAAGCTTTCTTT CASSREQGGTEAFF
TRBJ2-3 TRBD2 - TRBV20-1 TGCAGTGTCGAAGGGGACTACACAGATACGCAGTATTTT CSVEGDYTDTQYF